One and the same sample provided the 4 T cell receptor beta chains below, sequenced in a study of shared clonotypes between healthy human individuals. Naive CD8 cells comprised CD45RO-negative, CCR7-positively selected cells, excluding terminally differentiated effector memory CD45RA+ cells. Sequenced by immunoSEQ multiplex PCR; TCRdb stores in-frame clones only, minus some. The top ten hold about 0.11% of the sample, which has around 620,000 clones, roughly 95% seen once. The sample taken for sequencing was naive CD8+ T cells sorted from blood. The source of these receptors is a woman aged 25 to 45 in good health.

The CDR3 reads CASSSASSAGELFF. Here the CDR3 DNA reads TGTGCCAGCAGCTCAGCGAGCTCGGCCGGGGAGCTGTTTTTT. This chain links TRBV7-9 with TRBJ2-2; D is ambiguous. Germline CDR1 and CDR2: SEHNR and FQNEAQ (reference sequence). The CDR3 runs to 14 residues. The V gene lost 4 bases and the J gene lost 6 bases, with 12 bases spanning the gap.

Here the CDR3 reads CASSLETAAPETQYF. In DNA, the CDR3 is TGCGCCAGCAGCTTGGAGACGGCAGCACCCGAGACCCAGTACTTC. V usage is TRBV5-1 and J usage is TRBJ2-5; D unresolved. V lost 0 bases and J 5 bases, leaving 14 bases between the germline ends. Germline V gives CDR1 SGHRS, CDR2 YFSETQ. This CDR3 is 15 amino acids long.

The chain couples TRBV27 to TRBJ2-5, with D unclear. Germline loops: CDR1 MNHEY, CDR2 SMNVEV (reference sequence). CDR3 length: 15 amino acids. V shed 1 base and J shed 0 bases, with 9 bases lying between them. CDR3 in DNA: TGTGCCAGCAGTTTATACAACCAGTACCAAGAGACCCAGTACTTC. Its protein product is CASSLYNQYQETQYF.

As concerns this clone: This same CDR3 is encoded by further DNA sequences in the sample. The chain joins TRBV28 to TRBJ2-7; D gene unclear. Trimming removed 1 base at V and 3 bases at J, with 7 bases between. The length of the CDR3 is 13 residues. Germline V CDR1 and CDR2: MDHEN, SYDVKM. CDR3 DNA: TGTGCCAGCAGTTTATATGGGGTCTACGAGCAGTACTTC. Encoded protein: CASSLYGVYEQYF.